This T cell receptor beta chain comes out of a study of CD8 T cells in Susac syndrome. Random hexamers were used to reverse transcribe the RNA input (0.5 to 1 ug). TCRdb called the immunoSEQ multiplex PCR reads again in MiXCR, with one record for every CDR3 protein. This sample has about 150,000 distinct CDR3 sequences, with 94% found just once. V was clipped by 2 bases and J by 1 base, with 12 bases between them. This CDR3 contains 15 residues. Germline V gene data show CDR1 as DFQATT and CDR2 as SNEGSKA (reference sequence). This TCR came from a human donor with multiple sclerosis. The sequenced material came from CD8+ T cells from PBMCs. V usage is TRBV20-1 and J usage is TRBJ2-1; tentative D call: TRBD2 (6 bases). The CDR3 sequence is CSARRSGASYNEQFF. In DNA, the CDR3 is TGCAGTGCTAGACGTAGCGGCGCATCCTACAATGAGCAGTTCTTC.